This TCR beta chain is drawn from a study of cytotoxic CD8 clonotypes in ibrutinib-treated CLL. The study's findings and limits: Age-matched healthy donor levels were exceeded by baseline clonality, which tracked circulating CD8+ T-cell counts. The study found public clonotypes uncommon, contracting or stable on treatment.

Deep sequencing aimed at 1 in 200,000 to 1 in 1 million T cells' resolution. Here immunoSEQ multiplex PCR was the method, and the copy in TCRdb shows in-frame clones only, minus some. The table has fewer than 35,000 clones, roughly two thirds seen once. This CDR3 spans 14 amino acids. The germline gives CDR1 LNHDA, CDR2 SQIVND (reference sequence). V was trimmed by 3 bases and J by 8 bases, leaving 16 bases between them. There are a few counts of this clone. Its target is not known. With cryopreserved PBMCs as the source, 1.5 to 2.5 micrograms of genomic DNA went to TCR beta libraries. This TCR was recovered from a human donor with chronic lymphocytic leukemia. Here the sequenced sample was PBMCs, taken before ibrutinib treatment. The V gene is TRBV19, the J gene TRBJ1-2; D gene uncertain. The CDR3, as DNA: TGTGCCAGTAGTATCTCAGGACCCCCCTTGGGCTACACCTTC. Translated: CASSISGPPLGYTF.